Listed below are T cell receptor beta chains from one sample, sequenced in a study of cytomegalovirus exposure and HLA in healthy donors. Assay used: immunoSEQ multiplex PCR; TCRdb lists only in-frame clones, some missing. The sample carries fewer than 150,000 clones, around 73% recorded once. Input material: PBMCs. These receptor sequences come from a woman aged 25-40 years in good health and CMV-seropositive. CDR3s include the opening cysteine and the closing phenylalanine or tryptophan. The D gene is left open where the match is weak. Not every row has a clone size; where given, it reads once, few, many or a size class.

D gene | J gene | clone size | V gene | CDR3 DNA | CDR3 protein
. | TRBJ2-3 | . | TRBV7-9 | TGTGCCAGCAGCTTCGGTAGCACAGATACGCAGTATTTT | CASSFGSTDTQYF
TRBD1 | TRBJ1-3 | . | TRBV11-2 | TGTGCCAGCAGTACAGGGGGGAACTCTGGAAACACCATATATTTT | CASSTGGNSGNTIYF
TRBD1 | TRBJ1-1 | . | TRBV27 | TGTGCCAGCAGTTTATTAGGACAGGGGGTAAACGCTTTCTTT | CASSLLGQGVNAFF
TRBD1 | TRBJ1-2 | . | TRBV6-5 | TGTGCCAGCACAACCCCCGGGACAGGGTCCTATGGCTACACCTTC | CASTTPGTGSYGYTF
TRBD1 | TRBJ1-6 | . | TRBV11-3 | TGTGCCAGCAGCCTGGACAGGAGCTCCTATAATTCACCCCTCCACTTT | CASSLDRSSYNSPLHF
TRBD1 | TRBJ2-5 | . | TRBV6-6 | TGTGCCAGCAGTCCTACCGACAGGGCCACCCAGTACTTC | CASSPTDRATQYF
TRBD1 | TRBJ2-2 | few | TRBV4-1 | TGCGCCAGCAGCCAAGTAGGGGACAGGGGTCCCAACACCGGGGAGCTGTTTTTT | CASSQVGDRGPNTGELFF
. | TRBJ1-1 | . | TRBV10-3 | TGTGCCATCAGTGAGTCTGAGGGAGAAGCTTTCTTT | CAISESEGEAFF
TRBD1 | TRBJ1-5 | . | TRBV5-6 | TGTGCCAGCAGCCCACCCGGGACAGGGGGAGATAGCAATCAGCCCCAGCATTTT | CASSPPGTGGDSNQPQHF
. | TRBJ1-5 | . | TRBV7-9 | TGTGCCAGCCGGGAGGGTGAGCAGCCCCAGCATTTT | CASREGEQPQHF
TRBD1 | TRBJ1-1 | once | TRBV15 | TGTGCCACCAGCAGAGACGAAACAGGGGACGAAGCTTTCTTT | CATSRDETGDEAFF
. | TRBJ1-5 | once | TRBV30 | TGTGCCTGGAGTGTACAGTCTGATCAGCCCCAGCATTTT | CAWSVQSDQPQHF
. | TRBJ2-7 | . | TRBV19 | TGTGCCAGTAGTATAGAAGCGGACTATAGGGCGTACGAGCAGTACTTC | CASSIEADYRAYEQYF
TRBD1 | TRBJ1-6 | . | TRBV6-5 | TGTGCCAGCAGACCAGGACAGGAAAATTCACCCCTCCACTTT | CASRPGQENSPLHF
. | TRBJ2-3 | once | TRBV6-5 | TGTGCCAGCAGTTACCGGGGAGACAACACAGATACGCAGTATTTT | CASSYRGDNTDTQYF
TRBD1 | TRBJ1-2 | . | TRBV18 | TGTGCCAGCTCACCCATGACAGGGGGAGGCTATGGCTACACCTTC | CASSPMTGGGYGYTF
. | TRBJ2-2 | . | TRBV29-1 | TGCAGCGTTGATAGCTTGAACACCGGGGAGCTGTTTTTT | CSVDSLNTGELFF